This T cell receptor beta chain was recovered during a study of blood T cell repertoires in COVID-19. Looking at the study overall: The study drew acute and convalescent COVID-19 samples from the United States, Italy and Spain. Sources were T cells, B-cell-depleted T cells, or PBMCs; the material itself was cDNA or gDNA.

Clones were read by immunoSEQ multiplex PCR, and TCRdb kept only the in-frame ones, dropping some. The profile shows 80,000 to 90,000 clones, approximately 82% of them singletons. The CDR3 totals 13 residues. Trimming cost V 3 bases and J 3 bases, with 8 bases left between them. Looked up from germline, CDR1 is SGHTA and CDR2 is FQGTGA. The chain links TRBV7-3 to TRBJ1-1; TRBD1 is a possible D gene (5 bases). The receptor's source is a woman in her 70s with acute or convalescent COVID-19. The sample consisted of peripheral blood. The DNA for the CDR3 is TGTGCCAGCAGCTTGTCCAGGGACACTGAAGCTTTCTTT. Translating gives CASSLSRDTEAFF.